The sequence of this T cell receptor beta chain was determined in a study of T cells in Graves' hyperthyroidism and ophthalmopathy. With 0 bases removed from V and 5 bases from J, the gap between germline ends came to 14 bases. The CDR3 consists of 14 residues. CDR1 and CDR2 from the germline V gene are GTSNPN and SVGIG (reference sequence). Amplified TCR beta CDR3 regions derived from RNA transcripts. In the first-round RT-PCR of the TCR CDR3, the HTBI primer set was used. TCRdb reprocessed the multiplex PCR reads with MiXCR, giving one entry per CDR3 protein. The sample has approximately 410,000 distinct CDR3 sequences, roughly an eighth seen once.

The chain uses TRBV30 and TRBJ2-7, with D perhaps TRBD1 (5 bases). The specimen sequenced was blood. The TCR comes from a woman aged 18 to 35 with Graves' hyperthyroidism. The CDR3: CAWSVSGITNEQYF. The DNA of the CDR3 is TGTGCCTGGAGTGTTTCAGGGATTACAAACGAGCAGTACTTC.